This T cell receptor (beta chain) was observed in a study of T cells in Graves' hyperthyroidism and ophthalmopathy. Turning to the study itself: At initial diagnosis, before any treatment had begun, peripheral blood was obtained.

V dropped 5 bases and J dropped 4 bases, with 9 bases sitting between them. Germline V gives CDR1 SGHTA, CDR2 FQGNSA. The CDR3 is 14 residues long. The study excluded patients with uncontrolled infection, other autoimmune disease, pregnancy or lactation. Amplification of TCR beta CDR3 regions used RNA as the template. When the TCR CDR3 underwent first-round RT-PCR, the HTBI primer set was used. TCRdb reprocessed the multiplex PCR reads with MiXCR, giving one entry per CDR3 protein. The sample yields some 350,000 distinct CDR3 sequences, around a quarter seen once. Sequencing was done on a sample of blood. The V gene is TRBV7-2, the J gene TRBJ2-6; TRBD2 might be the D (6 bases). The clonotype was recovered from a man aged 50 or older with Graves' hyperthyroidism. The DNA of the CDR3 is TGTGCCAGCAGCGCCGCGGGGGGGGCCAACGTCCTGACTTTC. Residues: CASSAAGGANVLTF.